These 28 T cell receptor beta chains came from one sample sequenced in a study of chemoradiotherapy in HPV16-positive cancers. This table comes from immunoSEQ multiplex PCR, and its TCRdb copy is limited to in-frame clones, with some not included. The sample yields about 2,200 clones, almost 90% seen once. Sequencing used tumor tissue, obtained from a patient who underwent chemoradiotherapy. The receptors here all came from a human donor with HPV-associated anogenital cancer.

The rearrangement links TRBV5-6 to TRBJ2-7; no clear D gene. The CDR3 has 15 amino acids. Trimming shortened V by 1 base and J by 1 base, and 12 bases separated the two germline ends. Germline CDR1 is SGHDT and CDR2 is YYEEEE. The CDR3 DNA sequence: TGTGCCAGCAGCTTGATAAGCCTCCCGTCCTACGAGCAGTACTTC. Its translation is CASSLISLPSYEQYF. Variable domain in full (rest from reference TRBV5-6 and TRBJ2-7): DAGVTQSPTHLIKTRGQQVTLRCSPKSGHDTVSWYQQALGQGPQFIFQYYEEEERQRGNFPDRFSGHQFPNYSSELNVNALLLGDSALYLCASSLISLPSYEQYFGPGTRLTVT.

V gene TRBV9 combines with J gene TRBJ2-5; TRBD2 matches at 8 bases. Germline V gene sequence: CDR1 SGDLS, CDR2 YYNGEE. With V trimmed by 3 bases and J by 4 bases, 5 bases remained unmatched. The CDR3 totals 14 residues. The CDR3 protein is CASSESGGRETQYF. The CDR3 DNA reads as TGTGCCAGCAGCGAAAGCGGGGGTAGAGAGACCCAGTACTTC.

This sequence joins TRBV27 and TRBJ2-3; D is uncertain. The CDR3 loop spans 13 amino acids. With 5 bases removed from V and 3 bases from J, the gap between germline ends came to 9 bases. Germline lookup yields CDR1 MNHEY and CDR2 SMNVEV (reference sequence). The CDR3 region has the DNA TGTGCCAGCAGTACCTTTCGTACAGATACGCAGTATTTT. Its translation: CASSTFRTDTQYF.

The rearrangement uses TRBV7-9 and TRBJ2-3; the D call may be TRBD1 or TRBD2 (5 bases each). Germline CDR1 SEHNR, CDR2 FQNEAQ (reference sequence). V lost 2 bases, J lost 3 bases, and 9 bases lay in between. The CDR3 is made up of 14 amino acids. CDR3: CASSLRDGTDTQYF. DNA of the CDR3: TGTGCCAGCAGCTTAAGGGACGGTACAGATACGCAGTATTTT. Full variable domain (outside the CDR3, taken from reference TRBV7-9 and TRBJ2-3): DTGVSQNPRHKITKRGQNVTFRCDPISEHNRLYWYRQTLGQGPEFLTYFQNEAQLEKSRLLSDRFSAERPKGSFSTLEIQRTEQGDSAMYLCASSLRDGTDTQYFGPGTRLTVL.

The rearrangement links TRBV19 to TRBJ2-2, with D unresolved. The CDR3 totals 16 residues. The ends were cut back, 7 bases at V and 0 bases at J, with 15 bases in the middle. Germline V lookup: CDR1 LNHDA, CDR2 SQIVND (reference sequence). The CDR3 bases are TGTGCCAGTACAAAACTGGGTGGTGCGAACACCGGGGAGCTGTTTTTT. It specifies CASTKLGGANTGELFF. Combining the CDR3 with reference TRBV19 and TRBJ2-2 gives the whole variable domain DGGITQSPKYLFRKEGQNVTLSCEQNLNHDAMYWYRQDPGQGLRLIYYSQIVNDFQKGDIAEGYSVSREKKESFPLTVTSAQKNPTAFYLCASTKLGGANTGELFFGEGSRLTVL.

This CDR3 reads CASSIGGGGTEAFF. The CDR3 nucleotides read TGTGCCAGTAGTATAGGAGGGGGCGGAACTGAAGCTTTCTTT. The chain joins TRBV19 to TRBJ1-1, with 7 bases lining up with TRBD1. In germline, CDR1 is LNHDA, CDR2 SQIVND (reference sequence). The ends lost 1 base at V and 5 bases at J; junction bases unmatched: 4. The CDR3 consists of 14 residues. Full variable domain (missing parts from reference TRBV19 and TRBJ1-1): DGGITQSPKYLFRKEGQNVTLSCEQNLNHDAMYWYRQDPGQGLRLIYYSQIVNDFQKGDIAEGYSVSREKKESFPLTVTSAQKNPTAFYLCASSIGGGGTEAFFGQGTRLTVV.

CDR3 sequence reads: CASSPGLAGGGETQYF. Written as DNA, the CDR3 is TGTGCCAGCTCTCCGGGGCTAGCGGGGGGCGGAGAGACCCAGTACTTC. The chain employs TRBV2 and TRBJ2-5; TRBD2 matches at 11 bases. The CDR3 runs 16 residues. Germline lookup yields CDR1 SNHLY and CDR2 FYNNEI. Trimming removed 8 bases from V and 4 bases from J; junction bases left unmatched: 12.

CDR3 bases: TGTGCCAGCAGTAGACCGGGACTTCAGAACACCGGGGAGCTGTTTTTT. Residues: CASSRPGLQNTGELFF. The gene calls are TRBV5-4 and TRBJ2-2; D may be TRBD2 (6 bases). From germline, CDR1 is SGHNT and CDR2 YYREEE (reference sequence). The germline V and J ends were trimmed by 5 bases and 1 base, with 15 bases remaining between them. The CDR3 length is 16 residues.

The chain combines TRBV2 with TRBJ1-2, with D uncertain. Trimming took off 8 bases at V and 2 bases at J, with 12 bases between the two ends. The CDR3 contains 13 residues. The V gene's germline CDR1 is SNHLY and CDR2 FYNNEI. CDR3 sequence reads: CASRRDSNYGYTF. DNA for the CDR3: TGTGCCAGCCGAAGGGATAGCAACTATGGCTACACCTTC.

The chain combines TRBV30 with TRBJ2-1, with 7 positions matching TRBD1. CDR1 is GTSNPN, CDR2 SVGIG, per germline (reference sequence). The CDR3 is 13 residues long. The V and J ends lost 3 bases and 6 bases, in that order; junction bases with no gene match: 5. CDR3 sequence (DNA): TGTGCCTGGAGGGGGGACAGTAGCAATGAGCAGTTCTTC. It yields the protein CAWRGDSSNEQFF.

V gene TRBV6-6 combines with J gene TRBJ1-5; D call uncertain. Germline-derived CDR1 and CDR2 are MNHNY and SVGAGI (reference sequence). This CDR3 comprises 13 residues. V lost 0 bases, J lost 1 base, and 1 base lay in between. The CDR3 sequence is CASSYSSNQPQHF. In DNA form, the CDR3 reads TGTGCCAGCAGTTACTCGAGCAATCAGCCCCAGCATTTT.

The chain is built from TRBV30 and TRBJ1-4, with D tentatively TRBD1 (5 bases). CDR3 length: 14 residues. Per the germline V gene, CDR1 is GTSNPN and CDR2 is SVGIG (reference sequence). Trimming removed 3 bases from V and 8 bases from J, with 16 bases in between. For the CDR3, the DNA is TGTGCCTGGAGCCCTCGGGGGGGTAGCGAAAAACTGTTTTTT. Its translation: CAWSPRGGSEKLFF.

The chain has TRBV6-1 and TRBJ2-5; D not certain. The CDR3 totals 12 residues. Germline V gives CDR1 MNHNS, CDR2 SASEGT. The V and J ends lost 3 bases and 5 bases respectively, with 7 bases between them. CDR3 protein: CASSESRETQYF. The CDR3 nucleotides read TGTGCCAGCAGTGAGTCCAGGGAGACCCAGTACTTC.

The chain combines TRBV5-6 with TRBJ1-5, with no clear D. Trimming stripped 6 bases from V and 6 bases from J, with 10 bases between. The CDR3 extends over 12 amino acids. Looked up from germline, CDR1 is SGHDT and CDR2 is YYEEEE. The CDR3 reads CASTALGQPQHF. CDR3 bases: TGTGCCAGCACCGCTTTGGGTCAGCCCCAGCATTTT.

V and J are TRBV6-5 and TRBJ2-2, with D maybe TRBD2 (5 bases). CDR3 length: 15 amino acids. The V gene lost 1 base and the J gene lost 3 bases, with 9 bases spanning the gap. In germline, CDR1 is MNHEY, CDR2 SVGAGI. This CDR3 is CASSYWQEDTGELFF. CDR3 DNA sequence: TGTGCCAGCAGTTACTGGCAGGAGGACACCGGGGAGCTGTTTTTT.

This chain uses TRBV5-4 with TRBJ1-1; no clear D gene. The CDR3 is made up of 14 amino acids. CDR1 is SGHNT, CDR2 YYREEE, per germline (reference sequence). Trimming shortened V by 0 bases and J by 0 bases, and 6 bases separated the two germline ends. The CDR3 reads CASSLGQMNTEAFF. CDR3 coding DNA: TGTGCCAGCAGCTTGGGTCAGATGAACACTGAAGCTTTCTTT.

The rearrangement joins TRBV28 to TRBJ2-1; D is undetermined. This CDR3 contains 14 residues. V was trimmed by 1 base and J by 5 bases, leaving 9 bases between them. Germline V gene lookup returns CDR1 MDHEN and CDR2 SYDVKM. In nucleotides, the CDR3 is TGTGCCAGCAGTTTATTGGGGTACGACAATGAGCAGTTCTTC. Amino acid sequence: CASSLLGYDNEQFF.

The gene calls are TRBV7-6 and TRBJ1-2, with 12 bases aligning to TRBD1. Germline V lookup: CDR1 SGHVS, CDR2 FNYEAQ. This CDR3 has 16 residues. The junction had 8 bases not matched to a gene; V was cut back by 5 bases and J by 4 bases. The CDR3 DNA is TGTGCCAGCAGCCCCCATACGGGACAGGGGGCCTATGGCTACACCTTC. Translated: CASSPHTGQGAYGYTF.

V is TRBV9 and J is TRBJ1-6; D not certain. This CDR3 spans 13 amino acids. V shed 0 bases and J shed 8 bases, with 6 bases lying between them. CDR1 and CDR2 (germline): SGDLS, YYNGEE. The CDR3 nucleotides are TGTGCCAGCAGCGTAGAAGACGATTCACCCCTCCACTTT. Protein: CASSVEDDSPLHF.

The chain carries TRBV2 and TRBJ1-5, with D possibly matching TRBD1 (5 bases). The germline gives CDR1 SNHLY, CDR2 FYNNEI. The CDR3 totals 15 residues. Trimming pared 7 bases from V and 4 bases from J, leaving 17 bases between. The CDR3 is CASTQVRTRNQPQHF. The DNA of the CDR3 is TGTGCCAGCACCCAAGTCCGGACACGAAATCAGCCCCAGCATTTT.

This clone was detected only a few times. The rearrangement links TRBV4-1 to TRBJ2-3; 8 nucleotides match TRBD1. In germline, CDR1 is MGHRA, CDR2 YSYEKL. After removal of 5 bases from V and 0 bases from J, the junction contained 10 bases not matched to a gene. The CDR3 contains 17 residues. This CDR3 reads CASSNHLDRASTDTQYF. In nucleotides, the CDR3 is TGCGCCAGCAGCAATCATTTGGACAGGGCTAGCACAGATACGCAGTATTTT.

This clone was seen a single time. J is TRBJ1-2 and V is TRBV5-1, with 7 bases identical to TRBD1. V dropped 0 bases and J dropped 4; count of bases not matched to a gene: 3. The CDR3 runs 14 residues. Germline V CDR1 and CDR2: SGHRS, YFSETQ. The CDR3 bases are TGCGCCAGCAGCTTGGGGACAGGACCCTATGGCTACACCTTC. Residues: CASSLGTGPYGYTF.

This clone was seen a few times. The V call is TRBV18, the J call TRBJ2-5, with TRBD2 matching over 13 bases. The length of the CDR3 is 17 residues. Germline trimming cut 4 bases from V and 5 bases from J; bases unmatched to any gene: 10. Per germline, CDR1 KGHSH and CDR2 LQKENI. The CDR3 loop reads CASSRGLAGAAGETQYF. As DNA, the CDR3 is TGTGCCAGCTCACGAGGACTAGCGGGGGCTGCGGGGGAGACCCAGTACTTC.

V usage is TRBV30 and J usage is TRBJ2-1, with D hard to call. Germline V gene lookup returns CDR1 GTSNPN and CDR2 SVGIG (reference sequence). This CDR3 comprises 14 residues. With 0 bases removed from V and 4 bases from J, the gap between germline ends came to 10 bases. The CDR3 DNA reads TGTGCCTGGAGTGTAGGAACACTATACAATGAGCAGTTCTTC. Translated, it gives CAWSVGTLYNEQFF.

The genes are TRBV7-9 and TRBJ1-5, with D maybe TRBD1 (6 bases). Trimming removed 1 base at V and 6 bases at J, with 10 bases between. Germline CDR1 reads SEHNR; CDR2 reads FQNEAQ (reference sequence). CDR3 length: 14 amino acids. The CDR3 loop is CASSLGGASQPQHF. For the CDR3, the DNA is TGTGCCAGCAGCTTAGGGGGGGCCAGTCAGCCCCAGCATTTT.

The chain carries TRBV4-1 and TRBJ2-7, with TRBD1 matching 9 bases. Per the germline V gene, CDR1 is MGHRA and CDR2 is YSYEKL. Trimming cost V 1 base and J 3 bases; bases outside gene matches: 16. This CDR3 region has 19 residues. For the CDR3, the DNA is TGCGCCAGCAGCCAAGGCCCCGGACAGGGGAGCTCCCTACACTACGAGCAGTACTTC. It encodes CASSQGPGQGSSLHYEQYF.

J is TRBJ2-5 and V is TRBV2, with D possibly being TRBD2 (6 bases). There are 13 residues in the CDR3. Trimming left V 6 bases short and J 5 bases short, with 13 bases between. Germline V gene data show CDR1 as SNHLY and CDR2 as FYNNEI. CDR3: CASSARGSETQYF. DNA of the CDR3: TGTGCCAGCAGCGCCCGGGGGTCCGAGACCCAGTACTTC.

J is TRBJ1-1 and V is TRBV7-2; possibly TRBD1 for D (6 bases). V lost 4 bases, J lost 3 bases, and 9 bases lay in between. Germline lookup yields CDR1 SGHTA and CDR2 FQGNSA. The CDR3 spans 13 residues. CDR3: CASSSHRDTEAFF. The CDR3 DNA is TGTGCCAGCAGCTCTCACAGGGACACTGAAGCTTTCTTT.